What follows are 32 T cell receptor beta chains derived from one specimen sequenced in a study of T cells after yellow fever vaccination. TCRdb re-analysed the 5' RACE reads in MiXCR, keeping a single row per CDR3 protein. Of some 110,000 distinct CDR3 sequences listed, nearly 7.5% are singletons. The sequencing here drew on CD4+ T cells sorted from PBMCs, taken 9 to 10 days after the first yellow fever vaccination. These receptors came from a man between 18 and 35 years old who received the YFV17D yellow fever vaccine.

This clonotype was observed at least ten times. This chain connects TRBV6-2 or TRBV6-3 to TRBJ2-5; D is uncertain. Germline lookup yields CDR1 MNHEY and CDR2 SVGEGT. This CDR3 contains 13 residues. V gave up 2 bases and J gave up 4 bases, with 8 bases separating them. The CDR3 DNA is TGTGCCAGCAGTTACGGTGGTCGAGAGACCCAGTACTTC. Translation gives CASSYGGRETQYF.

In its sample, this clonotype was seen many times. This rearrangement joins TRBV29-1 to TRBJ2-7; possible D gene TRBD1, 6 bases. The CDR3 sequence is 13 residues long. The V and J ends lost 4 bases and 6 bases respectively, with 16 bases between them. Germline values: CDR1 SQVTM, CDR2 ANQGSEA. The DNA for the CDR3 is TGCAGCGTTGTGGCACAGGGAGATGGCGAGCAGTACTTC. This gives the protein CSVVAQGDGEQYF.

The sample holds many counts of this clonotype. The chain employs TRBV7-2 and TRBJ2-2; 9 nucleotides line up with TRBD1. The length of the CDR3 is 16 residues. Per the germline V gene, CDR1 is SGHTA and CDR2 is FQGNSA. V gave up 6 bases and J gave up 3 bases; unmatched junction bases: 8. The CDR3 region has the DNA TGTGCCAGCAGACCACAGGGGGCAGTGGACACCGGGGAGCTGTTTTTT. Translated, it gives CASRPQGAVDTGELFF. Based on the CDR3 plus reference TRBV7-2 and TRBJ2-2, the full variable domain is GAGVSQSPSNKVTEKGKDVELRCDPISGHTALYWYRQSLGQGLEFLIYFQGNSAPDKSGLPSDRFSAERTGGSVSTLTIQRTQQEDSAVYLCASRPQGAVDTGELFFGEGSRLTVL.

This clonotype turned up a few times. The genes are TRBV5-1 and TRBJ1-1, with unresolved D. Germline CDR1 reads SGHRS; CDR2 reads YFSETQ. Trimming took off 4 bases at V and 0 bases at J, with 7 bases between the two ends. The CDR3 consists of 13 residues. This chain's CDR3 is CASSTGMNTEAFF. DNA for the CDR3: TGCGCCAGCAGCACGGGCATGAACACTGAAGCTTTCTTT.

In this sample, this clonotype turned up many times. The CDR3 loop reads CSAFSRQGMSWSPLHF. CDR3 DNA sequence: TGCAGTGCCTTTTCCCGACAGGGGATGAGTTGGTCACCCCTCCACTTT. This rearrangement joins TRBV20-1 to TRBJ1-6; TRBD1 aligns across 8 bases. The CDR3 is 16 amino acids. With 6 bases clipped from V and 10 bases from J, the junction kept 17 bases outside the gene matches. Germline V lookup: CDR1 DFQATT, CDR2 SNEGSKA (reference sequence).

This clonotype appeared many times. The rearrangement links TRBV29-1 to TRBJ2-5, with 7 nucleotides matching TRBD1. Germline V CDR1 and CDR2: SQVTM, ANQGSEA. This CDR3 is built from 13 residues. The junction had 4 bases not matched to a gene; V was cut back by 2 bases and J by 4 bases. The DNA for the CDR3 is TGCAGCGTTGAAAAGACAGGGCCAGAGACCCAGTACTTC. Its protein is CSVEKTGPETQYF.

Many counts were recorded for this clonotype. The J gene is TRBJ2-5, the V gene TRBV29-1; tentatively, D is TRBD2 (5 bases). The ends were cut back, 4 bases at V and 2 bases at J, with 11 bases in the middle. The CDR3 is made up of 13 amino acids. Germline values: CDR1 SQVTM, CDR2 ANQGSEA. CDR3 amino acids: CSVGREPQETQYF. CDR3 DNA sequence: TGCAGCGTTGGCCGGGAACCGCAAGAGACCCAGTACTTC.

This clonotype was picked up many times. The rearrangement uses TRBV7-2 and TRBJ2-3; 10 nucleotides match TRBD2. Germline CDR1 and CDR2: SGHTA and FQGNSA. V lost 6 bases to trimming and J lost 6 bases; unmatched junction nucleotides: 12. The CDR3 spans 16 residues. CDR3: CASSTKKRGGGDTQYF. In DNA form, the CDR3 reads TGTGCCAGCAGTACGAAAAAGCGGGGGGGCGGGGATACGCAGTATTTT.

This clonotype has just a few counts. This chain links TRBV6-1 with TRBJ1-1; D is unclear. V was cut by 0 bases and J by 8 bases, with 13 bases left in between. The CDR3 extends over 14 amino acids. CDR1 and CDR2 from the germline V gene are MNHNS and SASEGT. CDR3 nucleotides: TGTGCCAGCAGTGAAGCCGGGGATGGGAACGAAGCTTTCTTT. Protein sequence: CASSEAGDGNEAFF.

This clonotype has a count of ten or more. The rearrangement joins TRBV5-1 to TRBJ2-2; D is possibly TRBD1 (5 bases). The germline gives CDR1 SGHRS, CDR2 YFSETQ. V shed 5 bases and J shed 0 bases, with 11 bases lying between them. The CDR3 sequence is 15 residues long. As DNA, the CDR3 is TGCGCCAGCAGAAAGGAGACAGCGAACACCGGGGAGCTGTTTTTT. Its protein is CASRKETANTGELFF.

This clonotype was counted ten times or more. The chain links TRBV4-1 to TRBJ1-2; D gene uncertain. V was clipped by 1 base and J by 5 bases, with 20 bases between them. Germline loops: CDR1 MGHRA, CDR2 YSYEKL. The CDR3 loop spans 17 amino acids. The CDR3 DNA reads TGCGCCAGCAGCCAAGTTGACATGGGCGTCGCCAGTTATGGCTACACCTTC. Translated, it gives CASSQVDMGVASYGYTF.

This clonotype showed up many times. The V call is TRBV6-6, the J call TRBJ2-7, with D possibly TRBD1 on 6 matching bases. Between the trimmed V and J ends, which lost 5 bases and 2 bases, there was a span of 10 bases. Germline V gene lookup returns CDR1 MNHNY and CDR2 SVGAGI (reference sequence). The CDR3 spans 13 residues. The CDR3 loop is CASSPGQPYEQYV. CDR3 DNA sequence: TGTGCCAGCAGTCCCGGACAGCCCTACGAGCAGTACGTC.

This clonotype was recorded many times. This chain joins TRBV9 and TRBJ2-1; 12 nucleotides align to TRBD2. Trimming took 3 bases from V and 4 from J; bases not matched to a gene: 5. The CDR3 has 16 residues. CDR1 is SGDLS and CDR2 is YYNGEE in the germline V gene. The CDR3, as DNA: TGTGCCAGCAGCGCCCCGACTAGCGGGGGATACAATGAGCAGTTCTTC. This gives the protein CASSAPTSGGYNEQFF.

This clonotype was seen repeatedly, ten times or more. This chain links TRBV4-3 with TRBJ2-1, with 7 bases that match TRBD2. The CDR3 has 18 amino acids. J lost 1 base, V lost 0 bases, and 9 bases had no gene match. Germline loops: CDR1 LGHNA, CDR2 YSLEER. This chain's CDR3 is CASSQDFAQRGSYNEQFF. CDR3 nucleotide sequence: TGCGCCAGCAGCCAAGATTTCGCCCAGCGGGGATCCTACAATGAGCAGTTCTTC.

This clonotype was observed many times. The chain carries TRBV29-1 and TRBJ2-3, with a tentative D call TRBD1 (6 bases). The germline V gene has CDR1 SQVTM and CDR2 ANQGSEA. V lost 6 bases, J lost 4 bases, and 11 bases lay in between. This CDR3 contains 12 residues. This CDR3 reads CSVAGAADTQYF. CDR3 nucleotide sequence: TGCAGCGTCGCAGGGGCCGCAGATACGCAGTATTTT.

This clonotype occurred many times. This rearrangement joins TRBV5-1 to TRBJ1-5; 7 bases fit TRBD1. J lost 7 bases, V lost 0 bases, and 4 bases had no gene match. CDR1 is SGHRS, CDR2 YFSETQ, per germline. CDR3 length: 14 residues. The CDR3 is CASSLGAGGQPQHF. The DNA for the CDR3 is TGCGCCAGCAGCTTGGGGGCAGGGGGACAGCCCCAGCATTTT.

The chain employs TRBV11-2 and TRBJ1-2; no reliable D call. Germline CDR1 SGHAT, CDR2 FQNNGV. Trimming left V 6 bases short and J 1 base short, with 9 bases between. The CDR3 spans 13 residues. CDR3 coding DNA: TGTGCCAGCAGAGAACGAAGTAACTATGGCTACACCTTC. It encodes CASRERSNYGYTF.

This clonotype was detected ten times or more. This rearrangement joins TRBV4-2 to TRBJ1-1, with 7 bases that match TRBD1. Germline CDR1 LGHNA, CDR2 YNFKEQ. J lost 5 bases, V lost 6 bases, and 12 bases had no gene match. The CDR3 covers 15 residues. The CDR3 DNA follows: TGTGCCAGCAGTGAGGGGGCGCGGGGAGAAACTGAAGCTTTCTTT. It codes for CASSEGARGETEAFF.

This clonotype came up many times. The chain joins TRBV10-3 to TRBJ1-2; 8 positions agree with TRBD1. Germline assignment: CDR1 ENHRY and CDR2 SYGVKD. The CDR3 has 16 residues. J gave up 2 bases and V 3 bases, and 8 bases lay outside the gene matches. The CDR3, as DNA: TGTGCCATCAGTGATATACCGGGACAGGCAAACTATGGCTACACCTTC. It codes for CAISDIPGQANYGYTF.

The CDR3 protein is CASSQNSLPSYEQYF. The CDR3 DNA is TGCGCCAGCAGCCAAAACTCCCTCCCATCCTACGAGCAGTACTTC. This chain uses TRBV4-3 with TRBJ2-7; D ambiguous. CDR3 length: 15 residues. The germline V gene encodes CDR1 LGHNA and CDR2 YSLEER. V lost 2 bases and J lost 1, with 12 bases in between.

This clonotype was detected ten times or more. V and J are TRBV7-2 and TRBJ1-1; D might be TRBD1 (6 bases). This CDR3 has 16 residues. With 4 bases removed from V and 0 bases from J, the gap between germline ends came to 15 bases. The germline CDR1 and CDR2 sequences are SGHTA and FQGNSA. Here the CDR3 DNA reads TGTGCCAGCAGCTCCCAAGGGGGGAGAATGAACACTGAAGCTTTCTTT. Its translation: CASSSQGGRMNTEAFF.

This clonotype has at least ten counts. V gene TRBV7-8 combines with J gene TRBJ2-7, with a tentative D call TRBD1 (6 bases). Trimming left V 5 bases short and J 6 bases short, with 14 bases between. The CDR3 extends over 13 amino acids. Germline V gives CDR1 SGHVS, CDR2 FQNEAQ. The CDR3 region is CASSPTQGSEQYV. CDR3 DNA sequence: TGTGCCAGCAGCCCAACACAGGGAAGCGAGCAGTACGTC.

This clonotype appeared many times. This sequence joins TRBV5-1 and TRBJ2-7, with D uncertain. Trimming removed 5 bases at V and 3 bases at J, with 15 bases between. Germline-derived CDR1 and CDR2 are SGHRS and YFSETQ. The CDR3 loop spans 14 amino acids. CDR3 amino acids: CASRLASLSYEQYF. In DNA form, the CDR3 reads TGCGCCAGCAGATTAGCCTCCTTGAGCTACGAGCAGTACTTC.

This clonotype appeared many times. The chain carries TRBV5-1 and TRBJ1-4, with unresolved D. The germline gives CDR1 SGHRS, CDR2 YFSETQ. This CDR3 spans 14 amino acids. Trimming removed 5 bases from V and 5 bases from J, with 13 bases in between. Here the CDR3 DNA reads TGCGCCAGCAGACCAACAAGCCCGAATGAAAAACTGTTTTTT. It translates to CASRPTSPNEKLFF.

There are many counts of this clonotype. The chain uses TRBV28 and TRBJ2-7, with D possibly matching TRBD2 (5 bases). The CDR3 is 13 residues long. The V gene lost 5 bases and the J gene lost 3 bases, with 11 bases spanning the gap. Germline CDR1 MDHEN, CDR2 SYDVKM. In DNA form, the CDR3 reads TGTGCCAGCAGTCCACCACGGGGCTACGAGCAGTACTTC. It specifies CASSPPRGYEQYF. The variable domain in full, completed from reference TRBV28 and TRBJ2-7, reads DVKVTQSSRYLVKRTGEKVFLECVQDMDHENMFWYRQDPGLGLRLIYFSYDVKMKEKGDIPEGYSVSREKKERFSLILESASTNQTSMYLCASSPPRGYEQYFGPGTRLTVT.

This clonotype was detected many times. The genes are TRBV5-1 and TRBJ1-1; possible D gene TRBD1, 5 bases. This CDR3 has 13 amino acids. The ends were cut back, 7 bases at V and 3 bases at J, with 13 bases in the middle. Germline V gene sequence: CDR1 SGHRS, CDR2 YFSETQ. This CDR3 reads CASVNPGDTEAFF. The CDR3 bases are TGCGCCAGCGTTAATCCGGGGGACACTGAAGCTTTCTTT. Full variable domain (rest looked up from reference TRBV5-1 and TRBJ1-1): KAGVTQTPRYLIKTRGQQVTLSCSPISGHRSVSWYQQTPGQGLQFLFEYFSETQRNKGNFPGRFSGRQFSNSRSEMNVSTLELGDSALYLCASVNPGDTEAFFGQGTRLTVV.

The genes are TRBV5-8 and TRBJ2-7, with TRBD1 as a possible D gene (7 bases). This CDR3 contains 15 residues. Germline V lookup: CDR1 SGHTS, CDR2 YDEGEE. V lost 5 bases and J 0 bases, leaving 15 bases between the germline ends. The chain's CDR3 is CASSPGGSVSYEQYF. As DNA, the CDR3 is TGTGCCAGCAGTCCAGGGGGGAGCGTCTCCTACGAGCAGTACTTC.

This clonotype has ten or more counts. The chain uses TRBV6-2 or TRBV6-3 and TRBJ2-7, with a tentative D call TRBD1 (5 bases). The V gene lost 0 bases and the J gene lost 4 bases, with 10 bases spanning the gap. This CDR3 is 14 amino acids long. Germline values: CDR1 MNHEY, CDR2 SVGEGT. The CDR3 region is CASSYSMAGYEQYV. CDR3 nucleotides: TGTGCCAGCAGTTACTCCATGGCAGGGTACGAGCAGTACGTC.

In regard to this clonotype: A much larger clone sits a single nucleotide away, making a read error possible. The chain links TRBV5-1 to TRBJ1-1; the D is unclear. The germline V gene encodes CDR1 SGHRS and CDR2 YFSETQ. Trimming cost V 1 base and J 5 bases, with 9 bases left between them. The CDR3 has 13 amino acids. The CDR3 here is CASSLLGRTEAFF. CDR3 DNA sequence: TGCGCCAGCAGCTTGTTAGGGCGAACTGAAGCTTTCTTT.

This chain connects TRBV20-1 to TRBJ1-2; D not resolved. This CDR3 region has 12 residues. Germline CDR1 is DFQATT and CDR2 is SNEGSKA (reference sequence). V lost 7 bases and J lost 4, with 13 bases in between. The CDR3 nucleotides are TGCAGTGTAGCTCCCCGGGGCTATGGCTACACCTTC. Translating it yields CSVAPRGYGYTF.

At least ten counts were recorded for this clonotype. The V and J genes are TRBV10-3 and TRBJ1-1; D unclear. V dropped 5 bases and J dropped 4 bases, with 14 bases sitting between them. Germline CDR1 ENHRY, CDR2 SYGVKD. The CDR3 consists of 14 residues. The CDR3 DNA is TGTGCCATCAGTACAGCAGGTGAGGGCACTGAAGCTTTCTTT. It is translated as CAISTAGEGTEAFF.

In this sample, this clonotype turned up many times. The chain joins TRBV12-3 or TRBV12-4 to TRBJ2-1; TRBD2 agrees at 12 bases. The V gene end was trimmed by 7 bases and the J gene end by 6 bases; junction bases not matched to a gene: 7. The CDR3 runs to 15 residues. The CDR3 nucleotides are TGTGCCAGCAACCCGGGACTAGCGGGCGGCAATGAGCAGTTCTTC. Amino acid sequence: CASNPGLAGGNEQFF.